Shown below are 30 T cell receptor beta chains from a single sample sequenced in a study of yellow fever vaccine responses in identical twins. TCRdb reanalysed the RT-PCR reads using MiXCR and keeps one entry per CDR3 protein. The table includes about 18,000 distinct CDR3 sequences, about 56% detected once. The sequenced sample was T cells from blood (PBMCs), unsorted or a sorted subset (not recorded which), obtained before or after yellow fever vaccination (not recorded which). Receptor source: a woman between 18 and 29 years old who received the yellow fever vaccine.

This clonotype occurred once. V and J are TRBV18 and TRBJ1-2; tentatively, D is TRBD1 (5 bases). V was shortened by 2 bases and J by 0 bases, with 7 bases between the two germline ends. Germline V gives CDR1 KGHSH, CDR2 LQKENI. There are 14 residues in the CDR3. The CDR3: CASSPKDTNYGYTF. For the CDR3, the DNA is TGTGCCAGCTCACCAAAGGACACTAACTATGGCTACACCTTC.

V and J are TRBV27 and TRBJ1-1, with D possibly matching TRBD1 (6 bases). This CDR3 comprises 15 residues. V was shortened by 3 bases and J by 0 bases, with 11 bases between the two germline ends. From germline, CDR1 is MNHEY and CDR2 SMNVEV (reference sequence). In nucleotides, the CDR3 is TGTGCCAGCAGTTTGGGACATGTCATGAACACTGAAGCTTTCTTT. Protein product: CASSLGHVMNTEAFF.

The chain links TRBV14 to TRBJ2-7; no clear D. In germline, CDR1 is SGHDN, CDR2 FVKESK. The CDR3 extends over 13 amino acids. The germline V and J ends were trimmed by 4 bases and 6 bases, with 13 bases remaining between them. The CDR3 region has the DNA TGTGCCAGCAGCCCCTGGACGGAAAGCGAGCAGTACTTC. Encoded protein: CASSPWTESEQYF.

This rearrangement joins TRBV12-3 or TRBV12-4 to TRBJ2-1, with 7 bases aligning to TRBD1. The V gene end was trimmed by 6 bases and the J gene end by 7 bases; junction bases not matched to a gene: 9. The CDR3 runs 14 residues. The CDR3 DNA reads TGTGCCAGCAGACCCGGGACAGAGGGAAATGAGCAGTTCTTC. Translated, it gives CASRPGTEGNEQFF.

This chain uses TRBV29-1 with TRBJ2-7, with D uncertain. This CDR3 is built from 15 residues. Germline V gene data show CDR1 as SQVTM and CDR2 as ANQGSEA. With 3 bases removed from V and 4 bases from J, the gap between germline ends came to 19 bases. The CDR3 sequence: CSVDTFPAELYEQYV. DNA for the CDR3: TGCAGCGTTGACACCTTCCCCGCAGAGCTATACGAGCAGTACGTC.

V gene TRBV7-3 combines with J gene TRBJ2-5; D gene ambiguous. Looked up from germline, CDR1 is SGHTA and CDR2 is FQGTGA. Trimming removed 1 base at V and 3 bases at J, with 15 bases between. This CDR3 has 16 residues. CDR3 in amino acids: CASSLSGQSMKETQYF. The DNA of the CDR3 is TGTGCCAGCAGCTTAAGTGGTCAGAGCATGAAAGAGACCCAGTACTTC. Full variable domain (remainder filled in from reference TRBV7-3 and TRBJ2-5): GAGVSQTPSNKVTEKGKYVELRCDPISGHTALYWYRQSLGQGPEFLIYFQGTGAADDSGLPNDRFFAVRPEGSVSTLKIQRTERGDSAVYLCASSLSGQSMKETQYFGPGTRLLVL.

This clonotype was counted a few times. The V and J genes are TRBV7-9 and TRBJ2-1; TRBD1 matches 8 bases. Germline lookup yields CDR1 SEHNR and CDR2 FQNEAQ (reference sequence). The CDR3 runs to 15 residues. V lost 3 bases, J lost 5 bases, and 6 bases stayed unmatched. The CDR3 sequence: CASSLPPQGDNEQFF. The CDR3 nucleotides read TGTGCCAGCAGCTTGCCCCCACAGGGGGACAATGAGCAGTTCTTC.

The chain employs TRBV11-1 and TRBJ2-3, with 9 bases identical to TRBD1. CDR1 and CDR2 from the germline V gene are SGHAT and FQDESV (reference sequence). The CDR3 is 15 residues long. J lost 8 bases, V lost 4 bases, and 10 bases had no gene match. The CDR3 region is CASSYGTGTFGTQYF. CDR3 nucleotide sequence: TGTGCCAGCAGCTACGGGACAGGGACTTTCGGTACGCAGTATTTT.

V gene TRBV7-2 combines with J gene TRBJ2-5, with TRBD2 matching over 8 bases. The CDR3 sequence is 14 residues long. Germline-derived CDR1 and CDR2 are SGHTA and FQGNSA. J was trimmed by 7 bases and V by 3 bases; bases with no gene match: 7. The CDR3 sequence is CASSFAGGLRTQYF. The CDR3 bases are TGTGCCAGCAGCTTTGCGGGGGGCCTTCGGACCCAGTACTTC. The variable domain in full, with the rest retrieved from reference TRBV7-2 and TRBJ2-5, is GAGVSQSPSNKVTEKGKDVELRCDPISGHTALYWYRQSLGQGLEFLIYFQGNSAPDKSGLPSDRFSAERTGGSVSTLTIQRTQQEDSAVYLCASSFAGGLRTQYFGPGTRLLVL.

The V and J genes are TRBV4-1 and TRBJ1-1, with a weak D call TRBD1 (5 bases). The CDR3 sequence is 15 residues long. The V end lost 0 bases, the J end lost 1 base, and 9 bases lay between the germline ends. Germline lookup yields CDR1 MGHRA and CDR2 YSYEKL. Written as DNA, the CDR3 is TGCGCCAGCAGCCAAGATGGCAGGGAGAACACTGAAGCTTTCTTT. The encoded protein is CASSQDGRENTEAFF.

This clonotype is labeled as medium-sized. The chain is built from TRBV19 and TRBJ2-1; no clear D. Germline CDR1 reads LNHDA; CDR2 reads SQIVND (reference sequence). CDR3 length: 11 residues. Trimming shortened V by 4 bases and J by 8 bases, and 6 bases separated the two germline ends. The CDR3 DNA reads TGTGCCAGTAGTAGCATCTATGAGCAGTTCTTC. This encodes CASSSIYEQFF.

The rearrangement uses TRBV2 and TRBJ2-1; 7 bases fit TRBD2. The length of the CDR3 is 14 residues. Trimming took 4 bases from V and 6 from J; bases not matched to a gene: 6. From germline, CDR1 is SNHLY and CDR2 FYNNEI. In nucleotides, the CDR3 is TGTGCCAGCAGTGCGGGACTACAAAGCAATGAGCAGTTCTTC. As protein: CASSAGLQSNEQFF.

Written as DNA, the CDR3 is TGCAGTGCTAGGGGGTACAATGAGCAGTTCTTC. It is translated as CSARGYNEQFF. The chain recombines TRBV20-1 with TRBJ2-1; D is undetermined. This CDR3 comprises 11 residues. Between the trimmed V and J ends, which lost 3 bases and 4 bases, there was a span of 4 bases. The germline V gene encodes CDR1 DFQATT and CDR2 SNEGSKA (reference sequence).

V and J are TRBV18 and TRBJ2-5, with no clear D. Germline assignment: CDR1 KGHSH and CDR2 LQKENI. CDR3 length: 11 amino acids. The germline V and J ends were trimmed by 6 bases and 5 bases, with 7 bases remaining between them. CDR3 loop: CASSLMETQYF. Written as DNA, the CDR3 is TGTGCCAGCTCGTTGATGGAGACCCAGTACTTC.

The sample holds one count of this clonotype. The chain is built from TRBV29-1 and TRBJ2-6; 10 bases match TRBD1. Trimming cost V 2 bases and J 8 bases; bases outside gene matches: 6. This CDR3 has 15 amino acids. Germline V gene lookup returns CDR1 SQVTM and CDR2 ANQGSEA. The CDR3 sequence: CSVEIRDRGSNVLTF. The CDR3 DNA follows: TGCAGCGTTGAAATCAGGGACAGGGGTTCCAACGTCCTGACTTTC.

Only a few counts were recorded for this clonotype. The chain uses TRBV6-1 and TRBJ1-2; TRBD1 agrees at 7 bases. Germline loops: CDR1 MNHNS, CDR2 SASEGT. This CDR3 is built from 13 residues. The ends lost 7 bases at V and 2 bases at J; junction bases unmatched: 4. CDR3 amino acids: CASMRGQNYGYTF. In nucleotides, the CDR3 is TGTGCCAGCATGCGGGGACAGAACTATGGCTACACCTTC.

This chain joins TRBV20-1 and TRBJ2-3; D unresolved. The V end lost 6 bases, the J end lost 6 bases, and 16 bases lay between the germline ends. The CDR3 is made up of 13 amino acids. Germline V gives CDR1 DFQATT, CDR2 SNEGSKA (reference sequence). The chain's CDR3 is CSALTGLGDTQYF. The CDR3 DNA follows: TGCAGTGCCCTTACCGGGCTGGGGGATACGCAGTATTTT.

The chain employs TRBV2 and TRBJ1-1; maybe TRBD1 (5 bases). Germline V gene data show CDR1 as SNHLY and CDR2 as FYNNEI. CDR3 size: 13 residues. V was clipped by 9 bases and J by 1 base, with 12 bases between them. CDR3 in amino acids: CASGGEPNTEAFF. The CDR3 DNA reads TGTGCCAGTGGGGGGGAACCGAACACTGAAGCTTTCTTT.

This clonotype was detected only a few times. The V and J genes are TRBV29-1 and TRBJ1-2; D is ambiguous. The CDR3 has 10 amino acids. Germline assignment: CDR1 SQVTM and CDR2 ANQGSEA. Deletions cut 6 bases from V and 7 bases from J, with 9 bases between. CDR3 in DNA: TGCAGCGTCGACGGAGGTGGCTACACCTTC. Its translation: CSVDGGGYTF. Full variable domain (outside the CDR3, taken from reference TRBV29-1 and TRBJ1-2): SAVISQKPSRDICQRGTSLTIQCQVDSQVTMMFWYRQQPGQSLTLIATANQGSEATYESGFVIDKFPISRPNLTFSTLTVSNMSPEDSSIYLCSVDGGGYTFGSGTRLTVV.

Written as DNA, the CDR3 is TGTGCCAGCGCACGGGACAGCACAGATACGCAGTATTTT. Amino acid sequence: CASARDSTDTQYF. The chain has TRBV11-2 and TRBJ2-3; tentatively, D is TRBD1 or TRBD2 (5 bases each). From germline, CDR1 is SGHAT and CDR2 FQNNGV. This CDR3 contains 13 residues. V gave up 8 bases and J gave up 0 bases, with 9 bases separating them.

V usage is TRBV11-2 and J usage is TRBJ1-1; no firm D call. Germline V gene lookup returns CDR1 SGHAT and CDR2 FQNNGV. This CDR3 has 17 residues. V lost 1 base to trimming and J lost 1 base, with 16 bases between them. As DNA, the CDR3 is TGTGCCAGCAGCTTAGTGTCGTCAGGCCTTTCGAACACTGAAGCTTTCTTT. This encodes CASSLVSSGLSNTEAFF.

The V and J genes are TRBV11-2 and TRBJ1-1; 7 nucleotides match TRBD1. Looked up from germline, CDR1 is SGHAT and CDR2 is FQNNGV. V shed 8 bases, J shed 1 base, and the junction held 4 bases outside the gene matches. This CDR3 comprises 13 residues. The CDR3 spells CASGRQGNTEAFF. The CDR3 bases are TGTGCCAGCGGACGACAGGGGAACACTGAAGCTTTCTTT.

The chain couples TRBV7-3 to TRBJ1-4; D perhaps matches TRBD1 (6 bases). Trimming left V 4 bases short and J 0 bases short, with 6 bases between. This CDR3 has 14 amino acids. Germline-derived CDR1 and CDR2 are SGHTA and FQGTGA. Here the CDR3 DNA reads TGTGCCAGCAGCTGGACAGCAACTAATGAAAAACTGTTTTTT. Protein sequence: CASSWTATNEKLFF.

The chain uses TRBV5-5 and TRBJ2-1; a weak D match, TRBD1 (5 bases). CDR3 length: 15 amino acids. V lost 4 bases and J 0 bases, leaving 11 bases between the germline ends. Germline CDR1 SGHKS, CDR2 YYEKEE (reference sequence). For the CDR3, the DNA is TGTGCCAGCAGCCAGGGCGAAAGCTCCTACAATGAGCAGTTCTTC. This codes for CASSQGESSYNEQFF.

Notes on this clonotype: A read error may be the cause here, since a much bigger clone is one base away. The V and J genes are TRBV7-9 and TRBJ2-1; D is possibly TRBD2 (6 bases). The V end was cut by 7 bases, the J end by 4 bases, with 14 bases between. The CDR3 has 14 amino acids. Germline loops: CDR1 SEHNR, CDR2 FQNEAQ (reference sequence). As DNA, the CDR3 is TGTGCCAGCACCGCGGGATCTAAGTACAATGAGCAGTTCTTC. This codes for CASTAGSKYNEQFF.

The rearrangement links TRBV2 to TRBJ2-2; D possibly corresponds to TRBD1 (7 bases). The V end lost 1 base, the J end lost 4 bases, and 10 bases lay between the germline ends. Germline CDR1 reads SNHLY; CDR2 reads FYNNEI. CDR3 size: 15 residues. The DNA for the CDR3 is TGTGCCAGCAGTGAAGTCCAGGGGGGCACCGGGGAGCTGTTTTTT. Its translation: CASSEVQGGTGELFF.

This clonotype was recorded once. The chain recombines TRBV29-1 with TRBJ1-5, with D possibly being TRBD1 (6 bases). Germline V gives CDR1 SQVTM, CDR2 ANQGSEA. Trimming left V 7 bases short and J 5 bases short, with 18 bases between. The CDR3 is made up of 14 amino acids. The CDR3 sequence is CSAKTGSLDQPQHF. The CDR3 nucleotides are TGCAGCGCCAAGACAGGAAGCCTCGATCAGCCCCAGCATTTT.

This chain connects TRBV5-4 to TRBJ2-5; maybe TRBD2 (6 bases). Trimming cost V 7 bases and J 1 base, with 11 bases left between them. The CDR3 loop spans 13 amino acids. CDR1 SGHNT and CDR2 YYREEE come from the germline V gene (reference sequence). The CDR3 protein is CASRPTSQETQYF. Here the CDR3 DNA reads TGTGCCAGCCGTCCGACTAGCCAAGAGACCCAGTACTTC.

The count of this clonotype is one. The chain is built from TRBV5-1 and TRBJ2-2; D ambiguous. V lost 4 bases, J lost 6 bases, and 13 bases lay in between. Germline V gene lookup returns CDR1 SGHRS and CDR2 YFSETQ. The CDR3 consists of 14 residues. CDR3: CASSLDFRPGELFF. CDR3 nucleotides: TGCGCCAGCAGCCTTGATTTCAGACCCGGGGAGCTGTTTTTT.

This clonotype is medium-sized in the sample. The genes are TRBV7-9 and TRBJ2-1; unclear D gene. Deletions cut 0 bases from V and 4 bases from J, with 7 bases between. The length of the CDR3 is 14 residues. CDR1 is SEHNR and CDR2 is FQNEAQ in the germline V gene (reference sequence). CDR3 DNA sequence: TGTGCCAGCAGCTTAGCGGGAAGTTACAATGAGCAGTTCTTC. Amino acids: CASSLAGSYNEQFF.